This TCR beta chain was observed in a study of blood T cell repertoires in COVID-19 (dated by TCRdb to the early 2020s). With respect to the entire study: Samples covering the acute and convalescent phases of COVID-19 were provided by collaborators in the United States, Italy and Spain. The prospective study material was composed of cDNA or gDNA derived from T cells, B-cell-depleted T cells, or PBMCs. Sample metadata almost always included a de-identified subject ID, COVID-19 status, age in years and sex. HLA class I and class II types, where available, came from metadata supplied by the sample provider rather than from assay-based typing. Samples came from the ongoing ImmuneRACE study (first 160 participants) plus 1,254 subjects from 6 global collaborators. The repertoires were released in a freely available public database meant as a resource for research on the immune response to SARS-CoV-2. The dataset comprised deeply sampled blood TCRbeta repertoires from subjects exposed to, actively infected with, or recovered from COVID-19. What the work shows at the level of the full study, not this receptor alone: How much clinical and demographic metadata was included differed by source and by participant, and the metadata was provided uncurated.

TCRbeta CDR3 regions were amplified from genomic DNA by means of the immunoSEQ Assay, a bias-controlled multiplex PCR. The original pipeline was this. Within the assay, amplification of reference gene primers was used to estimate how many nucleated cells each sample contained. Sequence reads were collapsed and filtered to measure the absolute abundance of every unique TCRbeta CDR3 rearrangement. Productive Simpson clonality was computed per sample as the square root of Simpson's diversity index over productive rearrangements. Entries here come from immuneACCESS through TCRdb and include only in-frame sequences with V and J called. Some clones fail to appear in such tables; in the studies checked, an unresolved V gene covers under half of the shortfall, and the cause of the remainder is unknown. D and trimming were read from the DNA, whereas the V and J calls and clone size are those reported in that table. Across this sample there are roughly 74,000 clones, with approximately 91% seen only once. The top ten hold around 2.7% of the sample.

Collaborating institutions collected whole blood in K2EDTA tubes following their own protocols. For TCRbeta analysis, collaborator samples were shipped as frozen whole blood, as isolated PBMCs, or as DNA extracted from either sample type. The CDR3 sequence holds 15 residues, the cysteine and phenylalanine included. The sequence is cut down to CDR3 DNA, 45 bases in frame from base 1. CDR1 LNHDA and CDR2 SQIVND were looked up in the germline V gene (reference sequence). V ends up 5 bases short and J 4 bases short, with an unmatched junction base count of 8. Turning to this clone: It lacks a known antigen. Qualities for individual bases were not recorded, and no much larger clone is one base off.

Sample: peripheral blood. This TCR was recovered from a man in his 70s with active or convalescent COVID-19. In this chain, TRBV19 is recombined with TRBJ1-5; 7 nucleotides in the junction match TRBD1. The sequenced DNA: TGTGCCAGTAGTTCAGGGCAGGGGGGAAATCAGCCCCAGCATTTT. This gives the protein CASSSGQGGNQPQHF.